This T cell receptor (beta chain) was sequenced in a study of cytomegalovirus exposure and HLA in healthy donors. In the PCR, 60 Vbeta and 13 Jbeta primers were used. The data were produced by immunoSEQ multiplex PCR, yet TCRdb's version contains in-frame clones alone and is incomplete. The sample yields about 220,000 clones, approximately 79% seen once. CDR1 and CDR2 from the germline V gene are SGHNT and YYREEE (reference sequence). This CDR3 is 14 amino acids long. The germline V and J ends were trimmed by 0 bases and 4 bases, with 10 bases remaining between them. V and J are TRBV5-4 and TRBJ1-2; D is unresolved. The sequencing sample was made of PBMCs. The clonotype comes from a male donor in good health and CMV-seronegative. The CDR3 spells CASSLGWEAYGYTF. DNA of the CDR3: TGTGCCAGCAGCTTGGGGTGGGAGGCCTATGGCTACACCTTC.